Below, one TCR beta chain is given with its context. Its antigen is unknown. No base quality values were provided; no much bigger clone lies one nucleotide off. Participants in the prospective study were enrolled through a virtual design, were aged about 18 to 89 years, and lived in roughly 25 United States geographic areas. To assign participants to cohorts, the prospective study relied on clinical history that participants themselves reported in a screening survey and a study questionnaire. For ImmuneRACE Cohort 3, a participant was defined as recovered based on two consecutive negative NP/OP PCR tests, clearance by a healthcare professional, or resolution of symptoms. Mobile phlebotomists in the prospective study collected whole blood, serum and a nasopharyngeal or oropharyngeal swab from every participant. Prospective study participants could optionally give additional blood draws and questionnaires over an approximately two-month period. Prospective study blood samples were shipped either frozen or at room temperature before DNA extraction.

From the cysteine through the phenylalanine, the CDR3 covers 14 amino acids. Just the 42-base CDR3 DNA is kept, in frame starting at base 1. Clipping removes 8 bases from V and 8 bases from J, with 11 as the unmatched junction base count. CDR1 and CDR2 (SNHLY, FYNNEI) derive from the germline V gene. The source of the sample is a study of blood T cell repertoires in COVID-19 (dated by TCRdb to the early 2020s). With respect to the entire study: Samples covering the acute and convalescent phases of COVID-19 were provided by collaborators in the United States, Italy and Spain. A freely available public database, intended as a resource for researchers studying the immune response to SARS-CoV-2, is where the repertoires were released. The material from the prospective study consisted of cDNA or gDNA derived from T cells, B-cell-depleted T cells, or PBMCs. Deeply sampled blood TCRbeta repertoires from subjects exposed to, actively infected with, or recovered from COVID-19 were included in the dataset. Samples were obtained from the ongoing ImmuneRACE study (first 160 participants) and from over 1,000 subjects provided by 6 global collaborators. HLA class I and class II types, where available, came from metadata supplied by the sample provider rather than from assay-based typing. Nearly every sample came with metadata listing a de-identified subject ID, COVID-19 status, age in years and sex. Points the paper makes about the study in general: Clinical and demographic metadata were provided uncurated, with the amount varying by source and participant.

The immunoSEQ Assay, a bias-controlled multiplex PCR, was used to amplify TCRbeta CDR3 regions from genomic DNA. The paper's processing steps were these. Within the assay, amplification of reference gene primers was used to estimate how many nucleated cells each sample contained. To quantify the absolute abundance of each unique TCRbeta CDR3 rearrangement, sequence reads were collapsed and filtered. Productive Simpson clonality was computed per sample as the square root of Simpson's diversity index over productive rearrangements. TCRdb provides this immuneACCESS table in a form limited to in-frame rearrangements. Some clones are lacking; in checked studies, under half of them reflect an unresolved V gene, and why the rest are absent is not known. D and trimming were read from the DNA, whereas the V and J calls and clone size are those reported in that table. For this sample there are under 300,000 clones; 85% to 95% appear just once. Clones ranked in the top ten supply approximately 2% of the sample.

The chain is made from TRBV2 and TRBJ2-1, with 8 bases in between that match TRBD2. The source is a woman aged 18-35 years who had recovered from COVID-19. The sample consisted of PBMCs or T cells enriched from blood (not recorded which). The nucleotides are TGTGCCAGCTTACGGGAGGGTGGTTGGGATGAGCAGTTCTTC. The encoded protein is CASLREGGWDEQFF.